The entry below describes one T cell receptor (beta chain). The sample is drawn from a study of Ad26.COV2.S vaccination and SARS-CoV-2 variants. Background on the study: Participant was drawn from the COV1001 Ad26.COV2.S trial arm. Into the muscle, Ad26.COV2.S was dosed once or twice, 56 days apart.

Method: immunoSEQ multiplex PCR; TCRdb's copy keeps in-frame clones and lacks some. The sample lists over 400,000 clones, about 92% occurring once. The treatment was: around 19 received Ad26.COV2.S at low or high dose, single or two shots; roughly five received placebo; per-sample allocation not given. After the first vaccine or placebo injection, samples were drawn on day 63. At a Boston site, the person donating was an adult of 18-55 years. The sequence was collected from a person between 18 and 60 years old who received the Ad26.COV2.S COVID-19 vaccine or a placebo. The sequencing here drew on peripheral blood, taken in a trial of Ad26.COV2.S vaccine versus placebo.

The chain's CDR3 is CASGLNWDRGSYNEQFF. In nucleotides, the CDR3 is TGTGCTAGTGGTTTGAACTGGGACAGGGGGTCCTACAATGAGCAGTTCTTC. V gene TRBV12-5 combines with J gene TRBJ2-1; 11 bases fit TRBD1. From germline, CDR1 is LGHNT and CDR2 FRNRAP. This CDR3 is 17 amino acids long. J was trimmed by 1 base and V by 2 bases; bases with no gene match: 4.